Here is one T cell receptor beta chain with its context. The antigen is undetermined. The entry originates in a study of T-cell memory formation after mild COVID-19. TCRdb itself ran the 5' RACE reads through MiXCR, one entry per CDR3 protein. The data show 300,000 to 400,000 distinct CDR3 sequences, approximately 15% seen once. Germline lookup yields CDR1 SGHDT and CDR2 YYEEEE. The CDR3 contains 15 residues. V lost 3 bases, J lost 7 bases, and 18 bases lay in between. Overall study results and limits: Some responding clones appeared in pre-infection memory, suggesting cross-reactive memory joined. Contracting CD4+ clones sat mainly in CM and EM; CD8+ in EMRA.

The receptor's source is a young man who had mild COVID-19 (a few samples of this study predate the infection). Cell type and time point are not known. This chain links TRBV5-6 with TRBJ2-3; possibly TRBD2 for D (6 bases). Sequencing was carried out using PBMCs or a T cell subset sorted from them (not recorded which). Written as DNA, the CDR3 is TGTGCCAGCAGCTCCCGGGGGAGGCGATTAAATACGCAGTATTTT. Translated: CASSSRGRRLNTQYF.